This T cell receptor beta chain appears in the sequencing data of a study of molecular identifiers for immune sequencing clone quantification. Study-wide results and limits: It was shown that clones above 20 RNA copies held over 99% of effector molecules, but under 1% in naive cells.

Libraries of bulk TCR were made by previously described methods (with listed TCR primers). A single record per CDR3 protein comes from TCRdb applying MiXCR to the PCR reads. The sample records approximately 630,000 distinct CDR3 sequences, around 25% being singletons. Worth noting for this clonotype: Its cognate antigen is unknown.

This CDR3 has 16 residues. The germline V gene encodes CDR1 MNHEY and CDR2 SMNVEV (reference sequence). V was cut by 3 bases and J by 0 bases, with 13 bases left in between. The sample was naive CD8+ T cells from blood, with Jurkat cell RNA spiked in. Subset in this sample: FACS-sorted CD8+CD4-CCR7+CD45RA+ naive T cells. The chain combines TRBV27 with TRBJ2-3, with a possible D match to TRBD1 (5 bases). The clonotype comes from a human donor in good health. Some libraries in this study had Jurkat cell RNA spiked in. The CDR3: CASSLLGRASTDTQYF. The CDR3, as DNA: TGTGCCAGCAGTTTGCTGGGCAGGGCTAGCACAGATACGCAGTATTTT.